This T cell receptor (beta chain) was documented in a study of shared clonotypes between healthy human individuals. Study details: Each donor's CD8 memory used one plate, CD8 naive two, each CD4 subset three.

V was cut by 5 bases and J by 7 bases, with 21 bases left in between. CDR1 is MDHEN and CDR2 is SYDVKM in the germline V gene. The CDR3 loop spans 16 amino acids. TCRdb's copy holds only in-frame clones and misses some; the assay was immunoSEQ multiplex PCR. The sample lists approximately 340,000 clones, roughly 80% occurring once. Adults of Caucasian background living in Nashville, Tennessee made up all donors. This TCR derives from a man aged 25-45 years in good health. The specimen sequenced was memory CD4+ T cells sorted from blood. Subset described: CD45RA-negative fraction. The V gene is TRBV28, the J gene TRBJ2-1, with D tentatively TRBD2 (6 bases). This CDR3 is CASSPRLGQRGNEQFF. CDR3 bases: TGTGCCAGCAGTCCAAGACTAGGCCAACGGGGGAATGAGCAGTTCTTC.